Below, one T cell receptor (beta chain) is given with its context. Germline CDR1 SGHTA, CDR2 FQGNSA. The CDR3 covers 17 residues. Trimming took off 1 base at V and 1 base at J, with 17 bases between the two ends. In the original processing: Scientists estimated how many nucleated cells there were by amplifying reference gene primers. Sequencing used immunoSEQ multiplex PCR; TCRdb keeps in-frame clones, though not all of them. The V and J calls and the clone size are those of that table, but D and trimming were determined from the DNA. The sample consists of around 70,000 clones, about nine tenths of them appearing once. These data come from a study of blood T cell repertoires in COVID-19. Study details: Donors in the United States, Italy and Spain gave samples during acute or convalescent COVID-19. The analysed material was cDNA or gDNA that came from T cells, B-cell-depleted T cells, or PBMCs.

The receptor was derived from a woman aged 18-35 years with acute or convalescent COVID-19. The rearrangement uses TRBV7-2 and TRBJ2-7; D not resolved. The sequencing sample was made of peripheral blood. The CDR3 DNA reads TGTGCCAGCAGCTTAGGTATACAGCCACATAAGTCCTACGAGCAGTACTTC. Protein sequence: CASSLGIQPHKSYEQYF.